These T cell receptor beta chains were read from a single sample in a study of blood T cell repertoires in COVID-19. TCRdb's copy holds only in-frame clones and misses some; the assay was immunoSEQ multiplex PCR. Seen here are some 270,000 clones, around nine tenths observed once, and the top ten hold about 2.9%. Sequenced sample: PBMCs or T cells enriched from blood (not recorded which). These receptors were obtained from a woman between 40 and 55 years old who had been exposed to COVID-19. Each CDR3 is given with its conserved first and last residue. The D gene is left open where the match is weak. Size is stated for part of the rows, as once, few or many counts, or as a class when the clone is expanded.

j_gene: TRBJ1-6
d_gene: -
abundance: -
v_gene: TRBV5-1
CDR3nt: TGCGCCAGCAGCTTGGTTGGGGAGGGGTTAGGTTCACCCCTCCACTTT
CDR3aa: CASSLVGEGLGSPLHF

j_gene: TRBJ2-6
d_gene: TRBD1
abundance: -
v_gene: TRBV18
CDR3nt: TGTGCCAGCTCACCGAAAGGACAGGGGGCGTCGGGGGCCAACGTCCTGACTTTC
CDR3aa: CASSPKGQGASGANVLTF

j_gene: TRBJ1-2
d_gene: -
abundance: -
v_gene: TRBV6-5
CDR3nt: TGTGCCAGCAGGAAAGGACAGATAAACTATGGCTACACCTTC
CDR3aa: CASRKGQINYGYTF

j_gene: TRBJ2-2
d_gene: -
abundance: -
v_gene: TRBV14
CDR3nt: TGTGCCAGCAGCCGGGGGAGGACCGGGGAGCTGTTTTTT
CDR3aa: CASSRGRTGELFF

j_gene: TRBJ1-2
d_gene: TRBD1
abundance: -
v_gene: TRBV6-1
CDR3nt: TGTGCCAGCAGTGATCGACAGGGTCCTGGCTACACCTTC
CDR3aa: CASSDRQGPGYTF

j_gene: TRBJ1-5
d_gene: TRBD1
abundance: -
v_gene: TRBV24-1
CDR3nt: TGTGCCACCAGTGACTCCTGGGGGACAGACAATCAGCCCCAGCATTTT
CDR3aa: CATSDSWGTDNQPQHF

j_gene: TRBJ2-7
d_gene: -
abundance: -
v_gene: TRBV6-5
CDR3nt: TGTGCCAGCAGAACAGGTCCCTACGAGCAGTACTTC
CDR3aa: CASRTGPYEQYF

j_gene: TRBJ2-5
d_gene: -
abundance: -
v_gene: TRBV9
CDR3nt: TGTGCCAGCAGCGCCTGGGGCCTCGAAGAGACCCAGTACTTC
CDR3aa: CASSAWGLEETQYF

j_gene: TRBJ2-1
d_gene: TRBD1
abundance: -
v_gene: TRBV19
CDR3nt: TGTGCCAGTAGGGGACAGGGGGCATACAATGAGCAGTTCTTC
CDR3aa: CASRGQGAYNEQFF

j_gene: TRBJ1-1
d_gene: -
abundance: -
v_gene: TRBV2
CDR3nt: TGTGCCAGCAGTGAACAGGACAAGAACACTGAAGCTTTCTTT
CDR3aa: CASSEQDKNTEAFF

j_gene: TRBJ1-2
d_gene: TRBD1
abundance: -
v_gene: TRBV4-2
CDR3nt: TGTGCCAGCAGCCAAGAACTAACCGGGACAGGGGGATCGGGCTACACCTTC
CDR3aa: CASSQELTGTGGSGYTF

j_gene: TRBJ1-2
d_gene: -
abundance: once
v_gene: TRBV6-1
CDR3nt: TGTGCCAGCAGTGCTTTAGCAGGAGGGCCCCAATTGGGCTACACCTTC
CDR3aa: CASSALAGGPQLGYTF

j_gene: TRBJ2-6
d_gene: TRBD1
abundance: -
v_gene: TRBV7-2
CDR3nt: TGTGCCAGCAGCTTACGATGGACAGGGGGGGCCTCTGGGGCCAACGTCCTGACTTTC
CDR3aa: CASSLRWTGGASGANVLTF

j_gene: TRBJ1-5
d_gene: -
abundance: -
v_gene: TRBV27
CDR3nt: TGTGCCAGCAGTCGAGGGAGGGGAGGTCAGCCCCAGCATTTT
CDR3aa: CASSRGRGGQPQHF

j_gene: TRBJ1-4
d_gene: -
abundance: -
v_gene: TRBV6-5
CDR3nt: TGTGCCAGCGCGGGTAGGGAGGCAACTAATGAAAAACTGTTTTTT
CDR3aa: CASAGREATNEKLFF

j_gene: TRBJ1-5
d_gene: -
abundance: once
v_gene: TRBV6-4
CDR3nt: TGTGCCAGCAGTGCTCAGGGGAATCAGCCCCAGCATTTT
CDR3aa: CASSAQGNQPQHF

j_gene: TRBJ2-3
d_gene: -
abundance: -
v_gene: TRBV12-3/TRBV12-4
CDR3nt: TGTGCCAGCAGTTATATCACAGATACGCAGTATTTT
CDR3aa: CASSYITDTQYF

j_gene: TRBJ2-3
d_gene: TRBD2
abundance: -
v_gene: TRBV10-3
CDR3nt: TGTGCCATCAGTGAAATCGGGGGGACTAGCACAGATACGCAGTATTTT
CDR3aa: CAISEIGGTSTDTQYF

j_gene: TRBJ2-6
d_gene: TRBD1
abundance: -
v_gene: TRBV6-6
CDR3nt: TGTGCCAGCAGTCCCCGCCGGGACAGGGGGTCTGGGGCCAACGTCCTGACTTTC
CDR3aa: CASSPRRDRGSGANVLTF

j_gene: TRBJ2-7
d_gene: TRBD1
abundance: -
v_gene: TRBV6-5
CDR3nt: TGTGCCAGCAGAGACCGGGACAGGGGTCCCTACGAGCAGTACTTC
CDR3aa: CASRDRDRGPYEQYF

j_gene: TRBJ1-2
d_gene: -
abundance: -
v_gene: TRBV30
CDR3nt: TGTGCCTGGAATTTGCAATGGGGCAGGGTTGTTGGCTACACCTTC
CDR3aa: CAWNLQWGRVVGYTF

j_gene: TRBJ1-3
d_gene: -
abundance: -
v_gene: TRBV9
CDR3nt: TGTGCCAGCAGCGCCCACAGGGAAGACACCATATATTTT
CDR3aa: CASSAHREDTIYF

j_gene: TRBJ1-2
d_gene: -
abundance: -
v_gene: TRBV9
CDR3nt: TGTGCCAGCAGCGTAGCAGGAAACTATGGCTACACCTTC
CDR3aa: CASSVAGNYGYTF

j_gene: TRBJ2-1
d_gene: -
abundance: -
v_gene: TRBV3-1/TRBV3-2
CDR3nt: TGTGCCAGCAGCTTTTCCGGGACAGAGCAGTTCTTC
CDR3aa: CASSFSGTEQFF

j_gene: TRBJ1-5
d_gene: -
abundance: -
v_gene: TRBV28
CDR3nt: TGTGCCAGCAGTTTGGGGCAGGGGTATCAGCCCCAGCATTTT
CDR3aa: CASSLGQGYQPQHF

j_gene: TRBJ1-5
d_gene: -
abundance: -
v_gene: TRBV5-1
CDR3nt: TGTGCCAGCAGCTTGGACAGCTATAGCAATCAGCCCCAGCATTTT
CDR3aa: CASSLDSYSNQPQHF

j_gene: TRBJ2-3
d_gene: TRBD1
abundance: few
v_gene: TRBV10-3
CDR3nt: TGTGCCATCAGTGAGTTCCCGGGACAGGGGGGGCGCACAGATACGCAGTATTTT
CDR3aa: CAISEFPGQGGRTDTQYF

j_gene: TRBJ2-2
d_gene: -
abundance: once
v_gene: TRBV7-3
CDR3nt: TGTGCCAGCAGCTTACAGGGTGGGCCCACCGGGGAGCTGTTTTTT
CDR3aa: CASSLQGGPTGELFF

j_gene: TRBJ1-2
d_gene: -
abundance: -
v_gene: TRBV12-3/TRBV12-4
CDR3nt: TGTGCCAGCAGTTTAGCGCTGGCTCGCGGCTACACCTTC
CDR3aa: CASSLALARGYTF

j_gene: TRBJ2-2
d_gene: -
abundance: -
v_gene: TRBV9
CDR3nt: TGTGCCAGCAGGAGGAGGGCAGGGACCGGGGAGCTGTTTTTT
CDR3aa: CASRRRAGTGELFF

j_gene: TRBJ1-2
d_gene: -
abundance: -
v_gene: TRBV6-5
CDR3nt: TGTGCCAGCAATGGGGCAGGCTACACCTTC
CDR3aa: CASNGAGYTF

j_gene: TRBJ2-1
d_gene: TRBD1
abundance: -
v_gene: TRBV7-9
CDR3nt: TGTGCCAGCAGCCAGGGACAGAATGAGCAGTTCTTC
CDR3aa: CASSQGQNEQFF

j_gene: TRBJ2-5
d_gene: TRBD2
abundance: -
v_gene: TRBV11-2
CDR3nt: TGTGCCAGCAGCCGGACTAGCGTGAAAGAGACCCAGTACTTC
CDR3aa: CASSRTSVKETQYF

j_gene: TRBJ1-2
d_gene: TRBD1
abundance: -
v_gene: TRBV28
CDR3nt: TGTGCCAGCAGTTGGACAGGGCCGTATGGCTACACCTTC
CDR3aa: CASSWTGPYGYTF

j_gene: TRBJ2-3
d_gene: -
abundance: -
v_gene: TRBV6-2/TRBV6-3
CDR3nt: TGTGCCAGCAGTTACGAGACAGCCACAGATACGCAGTATTTT
CDR3aa: CASSYETATDTQYF

j_gene: TRBJ1-4
d_gene: -
abundance: -
v_gene: TRBV27
CDR3nt: TGTGCCAGCAAGGTCCGGGGGGAAAAACTGTTTTTT
CDR3aa: CASKVRGEKLFF

j_gene: TRBJ1-3
d_gene: TRBD1
abundance: -
v_gene: TRBV28
CDR3nt: TGTGCCAGCAGTTCGGGGGACAGAGGGATTTCTGGAAACACCATATATTTT
CDR3aa: CASSSGDRGISGNTIYF

j_gene: TRBJ1-5
d_gene: -
abundance: -
v_gene: TRBV19
CDR3nt: TGTGCCAGTAGTGTCTCGGAGGCGAGGGACAATCAGCCCCAGCATTTT
CDR3aa: CASSVSEARDNQPQHF

j_gene: TRBJ1-2
d_gene: -
abundance: -
v_gene: TRBV28
CDR3nt: TGTGCCAGCAGCTCGGCCAGGGGCTATGGCTACACCTTC
CDR3aa: CASSSARGYGYTF

j_gene: TRBJ1-5
d_gene: -
abundance: -
v_gene: TRBV6-5
CDR3nt: TGTGCCAGCAACACCCGGGAGGGCCATCAGCCCCAGCATTTT
CDR3aa: CASNTREGHQPQHF

j_gene: TRBJ1-1
d_gene: -
abundance: -
v_gene: TRBV4-3
CDR3nt: TGCGCCAGCAGCCAAGATGGCAGTGAGAACACTGAAGCTTTCTTT
CDR3aa: CASSQDGSENTEAFF

j_gene: TRBJ1-4
d_gene: TRBD1
abundance: -
v_gene: TRBV10-3
CDR3nt: TGTGCCATCCGCCCTGGGACAGCAGATGAAAAACTGTTTTTT
CDR3aa: CAIRPGTADEKLFF

j_gene: TRBJ2-7
d_gene: TRBD2
abundance: -
v_gene: TRBV7-2
CDR3nt: TGTGCCAGCAGCTTAGGGGGGGGACTAGCGGATATCATCTCCTACGAGCAGTACTTC
CDR3aa: CASSLGGGLADIISYEQYF

j_gene: TRBJ1-5
d_gene: -
abundance: -
v_gene: TRBV6-4
CDR3nt: TGTGCCAGCAGTGAGCAACGGAGGAGCAATCAGCCCCAGCATTTT
CDR3aa: CASSEQRRSNQPQHF

j_gene: TRBJ1-5
d_gene: -
abundance: -
v_gene: TRBV28
CDR3nt: TGTGCCAGCAGAATACAGGGAAGCTTAACGGGTCAGCCCCAGCATTTT
CDR3aa: CASRIQGSLTGQPQHF

j_gene: TRBJ2-1
d_gene: -
abundance: -
v_gene: TRBV19
CDR3nt: TGTGCCAGTACCCTGGGGGCGGGGGCCGCCAATGAGCAGTTCTTC
CDR3aa: CASTLGAGAANEQFF

j_gene: TRBJ1-2
d_gene: TRBD1
abundance: -
v_gene: TRBV19
CDR3nt: TGTGCCAGTAGTCGGGACAGGTATGGCTACACCTTC
CDR3aa: CASSRDRYGYTF

j_gene: TRBJ1-5
d_gene: TRBD1
abundance: -
v_gene: TRBV24-1
CDR3nt: TGTGCCACCGAGGGGGCCGGGCAGCCCCAGCATTTT
CDR3aa: CATEGAGQPQHF

j_gene: TRBJ1-5
d_gene: -
abundance: -
v_gene: TRBV19
CDR3nt: TGTGCCAGTAACTCACGAGGGGGATCCAATCAGCCCCAGCATTTT
CDR3aa: CASNSRGGSNQPQHF

j_gene: TRBJ2-3
d_gene: TRBD2
abundance: -
v_gene: TRBV5-5
CDR3nt: TGTGCCAGCAGCTTGGGTGCTAGCGGGGGGATAGGCACAGATACGCAGTATTTT
CDR3aa: CASSLGASGGIGTDTQYF

j_gene: TRBJ2-7
d_gene: TRBD1
abundance: -
v_gene: TRBV28
CDR3nt: TGTGCCAGCAGTTTAATATGGACCAAGGGGGCAAGGTCCTACGAGCAGTACTTC
CDR3aa: CASSLIWTKGARSYEQYF

j_gene: TRBJ2-3
d_gene: -
abundance: -
v_gene: TRBV7-3
CDR3nt: TGTGCCAGCAGCTCGACTAGAACAGATACGCAGTATTTT
CDR3aa: CASSSTRTDTQYF

j_gene: TRBJ1-5
d_gene: TRBD1
abundance: once
v_gene: TRBV27
CDR3nt: TGTGCCAGCAGTTTAGGACAGGCCAATCAGCCCCAGCATTTT
CDR3aa: CASSLGQANQPQHF

j_gene: TRBJ1-2
d_gene: TRBD1
abundance: few
v_gene: TRBV19
CDR3nt: TGTGCCAGCCAGGGGGATAGCTATGGCTACACCTTC
CDR3aa: CASQGDSYGYTF

j_gene: TRBJ2-1
d_gene: TRBD2
abundance: -
v_gene: TRBV10-3
CDR3nt: TGTGCCATCAGTGAGTCTGACCCCCCGACTAGCGGGGGGTTGAATGAGCAGTTCTTC
CDR3aa: CAISESDPPTSGGLNEQFF

j_gene: TRBJ2-1
d_gene: TRBD2
abundance: -
v_gene: TRBV3-1/TRBV3-2
CDR3nt: TGTGCCAGCAGCCCCGGACTAGCGGGGGGGTGGCTTGAGCAGTTCTTC
CDR3aa: CASSPGLAGGWLEQFF

j_gene: TRBJ1-2
d_gene: TRBD1
abundance: -
v_gene: TRBV3-1/TRBV3-2
CDR3nt: TGTGCCAGCAGCCTCTCTACCTTGACAGGGGCAAACTATGGCTACACCTTC
CDR3aa: CASSLSTLTGANYGYTF